This T cell receptor beta chain was captured by sequencing in a study of T cell responses to AZD1222 COVID-19 vaccine. Background on the study: Analysis merged second doses at about 4 or about 12 weeks. Study observations and caveats: Reportedly, close to half of spike-specific TCRs are directed against unmutated variant regions. A mostly white British donor set with more females was recruited, and clonal diversity was possibly underestimated.

Trimming removed 7 bases from V and 7 bases from J, with 19 bases in between. The length of the CDR3 is 14 residues. Germline assignment: CDR1 MNHEY and CDR2 SVGAGI. To note about this clone: Its specificity is unknown.

Clones were sequenced by immunoSEQ multiplex PCR, and TCRdb holds only the in-frame ones, with some missing. The sample has 200,000 or so clones; around 92% are singletons. V gene TRBV6-5 combines with J gene TRBJ2-5, with D perhaps matching TRBD1 (6 bases). This clonotype was sampled from an adult in good health. The source was peripheral blood, collected on day 0 of AZD1222 vaccination. The CDR3 region has the DNA TGTGCCAGCAACCCTAAGGACAGCCCACGGACCCAGTACTTC. Residues: CASNPKDSPRTQYF.